The 17 T cell receptor beta chains presented below share a single source sample, sequenced in a study of cytomegalovirus exposure and HLA in healthy donors. Amplification used 60 Vbeta primers and 13 Jbeta primers. Using immunoSEQ multiplex PCR, the repertoire was profiled, and TCRdb retains in-frame clones only, with some absent. The table lists some 110,000 clones, around three quarters of them singletons. The source material was PBMCs. The receptors originated from a woman aged 18-29 years in good health and CMV-seropositive.

This clone was seen more than once but under ten times. The V call is TRBV25-1, the J call TRBJ1-2; 12 bases match TRBD1. The junction had 17 bases not matched to a gene; V was cut back by 8 bases and J by 7 bases. The germline gives CDR1 MGHDK, CDR2 SYGVNS. CDR3 size: 17 residues. CDR3 nucleotides: TGTGCCAGCGGTCTATCAGAGGGGGGACAGGGGGCGCGTGGCTACACCTTC. Its protein is CASGLSEGGQGARGYTF.

The count of this clone is one. The chain combines TRBV7-8 with TRBJ2-5, with 8 bases lining up with TRBD1. In germline, CDR1 is SGHVS, CDR2 FQNEAQ. The CDR3 sequence is 13 residues long. V lost 5 bases to trimming and J lost 4 bases; unmatched junction nucleotides: 3. This CDR3 reads CASSIDRGETQYF. The CDR3, as DNA: TGTGCCAGCAGCATCGACAGGGGAGAGACCCAGTACTTC.

The sample holds a few counts of this clone. The chain employs TRBV21-1 and TRBJ2-5; the table's D call, TRBD2, has no DNA check behind it. The J call could be wrong; TRBJ2-7 is a better fit for the DNA end. TRBV21-1 constitutes a pseudogene. This CDR3 has 12 residues. Written as DNA, the CDR3 is TGTGCCAGCAGCAATCCTACGAACGAGCAGTACTTC. The encoded protein is CASSNPTNEQYF.

The V call is TRBV7-9, the J call TRBJ2-6, with 8 bases aligning to TRBD2. Trimming removed 5 bases from V and 1 base from J; junction bases left unmatched: 10. CDR1 is SEHNR and CDR2 is FQNEAQ in the germline V gene (reference sequence). This CDR3 is built from 18 residues. This CDR3 is CASSPRAGVVSGANVLTF. DNA of the CDR3: TGTGCCAGCAGCCCACGAGCGGGAGTTGTATCTGGGGCCAACGTCCTGACTTTC. The full variable domain, completed using reference TRBV7-9 and TRBJ2-6, is DTGVSQNPRHKITKRGQNVTFRCDPISEHNRLYWYRQTLGQGPEFLTYFQNEAQLEKSRLLSDRFSAERPKGSFSTLEIQRTEQGDSAMYLCASSPRAGVVSGANVLTFGAGSRLTVL.

Concerning this clone: A junction boundary mismatches the germline segment, possibly from a read error. DNA of the CDR3: TGTGCCGGCAGTGAATATGGTAGCGGGTGGCTTGGTACGCAGTATTTT. This encodes CAGSEYGSGWLGTQYF. The chain joins TRBV6-1 to TRBJ2-3; 7 bases are a match to TRBD2. In germline, CDR1 is MNHNS, CDR2 SASEGT. The CDR3 totals 16 residues.

The chain carries TRBV7-9 and TRBJ2-7; 13 bases align to TRBD2. CDR1 and CDR2 from the germline V gene are SEHNR and FQNEAQ (reference sequence). After removal of 4 bases from V and 6 bases from J, the junction contained 9 bases not matched to a gene. This CDR3 spans 16 amino acids. For the CDR3, the DNA is TGTGCCAGCAGCTCCAAACCTGGGACTAGCGGGATCGAGCAGTACTTC. This encodes CASSSKPGTSGIEQYF.

With regard to this clone: Different DNA sequences within this sample yield the same CDR3. The chain carries TRBV30 and TRBJ1-1; a possible D gene is TRBD1 (6 bases). CDR3 length: 14 residues. From germline, CDR1 is GTSNPN and CDR2 SVGIG (reference sequence). The V gene lost 2 bases and the J gene lost 5 bases, with 15 bases spanning the gap. CDR3: CAWSLWDTETEAFF. The DNA for the CDR3 is TGTGCCTGGAGTTTGTGGGACACCGAGACTGAAGCTTTCTTT.

CDR3 amino acids: CASSQGGTSVYNEQFF. Written as DNA, the CDR3 is TGTGCCAGCAGCCAGGGGGGGACTAGCGTCTACAATGAGCAGTTCTTC. This rearrangement joins TRBV7-2 to TRBJ2-1; 10 nucleotides agree with TRBD2. After removal of 5 bases from V and 3 bases from J, the junction contained 7 bases not matched to a gene. The CDR3 spans 16 residues. CDR1 and CDR2 (germline): SGHTA, FQGNSA.

The chain uses TRBV6-5 and TRBJ1-2, with D possibly being TRBD1 (6 bases). Looked up from germline, CDR1 is MNHEY and CDR2 is SVGAGI. V was clipped by 7 bases and J by 3 bases, with 18 bases between them. The CDR3 length is 15 residues. In DNA, the CDR3 is TGTGCCAGCAAGGTTATCGCGACAGGATACTATGGCTACACCTTC. Its protein product is CASKVIATGYYGYTF.

The chain recombines TRBV5-6 with TRBJ2-7; TRBD1 matches 9 bases. The CDR3 covers 16 residues. V dropped 4 bases and J dropped 4; count of bases not matched to a gene: 12. Germline loops: CDR1 SGHDT, CDR2 YYEEEE. The CDR3 protein is CASSTISGTGWYEQYF. DNA of the CDR3: TGTGCCAGCAGCACGATCTCCGGGACAGGGTGGTACGAGCAGTACTTC.

V usage is TRBV7-6 and J usage is TRBJ2-2; 7 bases agree with TRBD2. J lost 7 bases, V lost 5 bases, and 4 bases had no gene match. CDR3 length: 13 amino acids. Per germline, CDR1 SGHVS and CDR2 FNYEAQ. This chain's CDR3 is CASSPGGIGELFF. Written as DNA, the CDR3 is TGTGCCAGCAGCCCGGGAGGAATCGGGGAGCTGTTTTTT.

The chain combines TRBV27 with TRBJ1-6; possibly TRBD1 for D (6 bases). V was cut by 5 bases and J by 9 bases, with 8 bases left in between. Germline CDR1 reads MNHEY; CDR2 reads SMNVEV (reference sequence). This CDR3 spans 12 amino acids. This chain's CDR3 is CASSNRVSPLHF. The CDR3 DNA follows: TGTGCCAGCAGTAACAGGGTTTCACCCCTCCACTTT.

The V and J genes are TRBV5-4 and TRBJ2-5, with 9 bases aligning to TRBD2. Germline V lookup: CDR1 SGHNT, CDR2 YYREEE (reference sequence). The trim removed 4 bases at V and 5 bases at J, leaving 6 bases unmatched. There are 14 residues in the CDR3. This CDR3 reads CASSPAGGTETQYF. In nucleotides, the CDR3 is TGTGCCAGCAGCCCCGCGGGGGGGACGGAGACCCAGTACTTC.

Written as DNA, the CDR3 is TGTGCCAGCAGCCGGGGGAGCCACACTGAAGCTTTCTTT. Translated: CASSRGSHTEAFF. This chain uses TRBV9 with TRBJ1-1; D possibly corresponds to TRBD1 (5 bases). CDR3 length equals 13 residues. CDR1 SGDLS and CDR2 YYNGEE come from the germline V gene. V gave up 4 bases and J gave up 3 bases, with 10 bases separating them.

The table lists this clone with a count of one. The rearrangement links TRBV2 to TRBJ2-7; 10 nucleotides match TRBD2. The length of the CDR3 is 14 residues. Germline loops: CDR1 SNHLY, CDR2 FYNNEI. Trimming removed 6 bases from V and 2 bases from J; junction bases left unmatched: 4. The CDR3 nucleotides are TGTGCCAGCAGAACTAGCGGGGCTACCTACGAGCAGTACTTC. Its translation: CASRTSGATYEQYF.

Only a few counts were recorded for this clone. This chain uses TRBV6-5 with TRBJ1-1; tentative D call: TRBD1 (5 bases). Germline V gene lookup returns CDR1 MNHEY and CDR2 SVGAGI. The CDR3 is 14 residues long. The V and J ends lost 5 bases and 1 base respectively, with 11 bases between them. For the CDR3, the DNA is TGTGCCAGCAGTAAGACAGTGGCGAACACTGAAGCTTTCTTT. Encoded protein: CASSKTVANTEAFF.

This clone was found a few times. The chain uses TRBV5-4 and TRBJ2-3, with 7 nucleotides matching TRBD1. Unmatched junction bases numbered 3, after V lost 2 bases and J lost 3 bases. The CDR3 is 14 residues long. Germline V gives CDR1 SGHNT, CDR2 YYREEE (reference sequence). The CDR3: CASSFQGVTDTQYF. The CDR3 DNA follows: TGTGCCAGCAGCTTCCAGGGGGTAACAGATACGCAGTATTTT.